This T cell receptor beta chain emerged from a study of T cell responses to AZD1222 COVID-19 vaccine. The study's findings and limits: Only five or six AZD1222 recipients were seropositive at baseline. There were vaccine-associated CD4 TCRs across spike, dominant at 160-218 and 743-854.

V shed 2 bases and J 0 bases; nucleotides not matched to a gene: 5. This CDR3 spans 17 amino acids. Germline V gene sequence: CDR1 SGHRS, CDR2 YFSETQ. Points on this clone: The target antigen is unknown.

Clones were sequenced by immunoSEQ multiplex PCR, and TCRdb holds only the in-frame ones, with some missing. Counted here are about 270,000 clones, 94% occurring once; the ten biggest clones make up 0.55%. The sequenced sample was peripheral blood, obtained 28 days after the second AZD1222 dose. This chain joins TRBV5-1 and TRBJ2-2, with 9 bases fitting TRBD2. The TCR comes from an adult who received the AZD1222 COVID-19 vaccine. The CDR3 DNA follows: TGCGCCAGCAGCTTTAGCGGGGGACACGCGAACACCGGGGAGCTGTTTTTT. This gives the protein CASSFSGGHANTGELFF.